The text below deals with one TCR beta chain. The target antigen is unknown. Naive cells were sorted as CD45RO-, CCR7+, CD27+ and CD95-. This specimen belongs to a study of CXCR3-negative and CXCR3-positive naive CD8 T cells. Findings and limits, study-wide: Diversity in memory CD8+ cells fell much lower than the comparably high levels seen in both naive subsets.

UMI-labeled TRB cDNA libraries were prepared by 5' RACE. From its re-call of the 5' RACE reads, TCRdb lists each CDR3 protein once, without DNA. The sample table sets out tens of thousands of distinct CDR3 sequences. The CDR3 runs 12 residues. Germline-derived CDR1 and CDR2 are SEHNR and FQNEAQ (reference sequence). This TCR was recovered from a human donor in good health. Some clones in this sample may be carry-over from other donors' samples. The chain joins TRBV7-9 to TRBJ2-5. Sequenced sample: naive CXCR3- CD8+ T cells from blood. Subset reported: CD45RO-CCR7+CD27+CD95- naive CD8+ T cells lacking CXCR3 (TNR3-). CDR3 sequence: CASSLPQETQYF.